The 21 T cell receptor beta chains in this list originate from one sample, sequenced in a study of TIL therapy for anti-PD-1-resistant metastatic lung cancer. Indicated time point: pre-treatment sample, taken before nivolumab and TIL therapy. Most excised metastases sampled were pleural nodules or supraclavicular lymph nodes. The immunoSEQ assay was v3. Assay used: immunoSEQ multiplex PCR; TCRdb lists only in-frame clones, some missing. This sample yields about 25,000 clones, of which roughly 72% are seen a single time; about 7.4% belongs to the top ten. Sample: tumor tissue, taken at baseline. The receptors originated from a person aged 25 to 80 with non-small cell lung cancer.

This clone appeared a single time. The chain uses TRBV5-1 and TRBJ1-4, with D possibly being TRBD1 (5 bases). The V gene's germline CDR1 is SGHRS and CDR2 YFSETQ. This CDR3 has 17 amino acids. Trimming left V 1 base short and J 7 bases short, with 20 bases between. CDR3 sequence (DNA): TGCGCCAGCAGCTTGCCGGACAAGCGAGGGTTGGGTGAAAAACTGTTTTTT. It is translated as CASSLPDKRGLGEKLFF. Looking up the rest from reference TRBV5-1 and TRBJ1-4 gives the full variable domain: KAGVTQTPRYLIKTRGQQVTLSCSPISGHRSVSWYQQTPGQGLQFLFEYFSETQRNKGNFPGRFSGRQFSNSRSEMNVSTLELGDSALYLCASSLPDKRGLGEKLFFGSGTQLSVL.

The chain couples TRBV2 to TRBJ2-5, with 8 nucleotides matching TRBD2. V was clipped by 7 bases and J by 3 bases; unmatched bases: 1. The CDR3 is 12 residues long. Germline V CDR1 and CDR2: SNHLY, FYNNEI. The CDR3 nucleotides read TGTGCCAGCAAACTAGCGGAAGAGACCCAGTACTTC. The encoded protein is CASKLAEETQYF. The variable domain in full, with the rest retrieved from reference TRBV2 and TRBJ2-5, is EPEVTQTPSHQVTQMGQEVILRCVPISNHLYFYWYRQILGQKVEFLVSFYNNEISEKSEIFDDQFSVERPDGSNFTLKIRSTKLEDSAMYFCASKLAEETQYFGPGTRLLVL.

The chain combines TRBV2 with TRBJ2-5; D could derive from TRBD1 or TRBD2 (5 bases each). The germline gives CDR1 SNHLY, CDR2 FYNNEI. With 9 bases removed from V and 4 bases from J, the gap between germline ends came to 12 bases. The CDR3 spans 12 residues. The CDR3 bases are TGTGCCAGGGGGGAAGGGTCAGAGACCCAGTACTTC. The encoded protein is CARGEGSETQYF.

A few counts support this clone. The chain carries TRBV19 and TRBJ1-2; TRBD1 agrees at 7 bases. CDR3 size: 15 residues. V lost 4 bases, J lost 2 bases, and 7 bases stayed unmatched. Germline values: CDR1 LNHDA, CDR2 SQIVND (reference sequence). The CDR3 reads CASSTNRGPNYGYTF. CDR3 sequence (DNA): TGTGCCAGTAGTACCAACAGGGGCCCAAACTATGGCTACACCTTC.

The chain carries TRBV30 and TRBJ2-4; D is possibly TRBD2 (5 bases). Trimming took off 0 bases at V and 8 bases at J, with 8 bases between the two ends. Germline values: CDR1 GTSNPN, CDR2 SVGIG (reference sequence). The CDR3 is 12 residues long. The CDR3 sequence: CAWSVVGDIQYF. In DNA, the CDR3 is TGTGCCTGGAGTGTAGTGGGAGACATTCAGTACTTC.

CDR3 loop: CASSTDRATNEKLFF. In nucleotides, the CDR3 is TGTGCCAGTAGTACGGACAGAGCAACTAATGAAAAACTGTTTTTT. The V gene is TRBV19, the J gene TRBJ1-4, with D maybe TRBD1 (6 bases). The germline CDR1 and CDR2 sequences are LNHDA and SQIVND (reference sequence). This CDR3 is 15 amino acids long. V lost 4 bases and J 0 bases, leaving 9 bases between the germline ends.

This chain connects TRBV7-9 to TRBJ1-5; D unresolved. Trimming cost V 5 bases and J 3 bases, with 8 bases left between them. The CDR3 spans 13 residues. Germline V gene sequence: CDR1 SEHNR, CDR2 FQNEAQ (reference sequence). The CDR3 sequence is CASSPGTNQPQHF. DNA of the CDR3: TGTGCCAGCAGCCCGGGTACCAATCAGCCCCAGCATTTT.

CDR3 loop: CASSQDRRVQQYF. The CDR3, as DNA: TGCGCCAGCAGCCAAGATAGGAGGGTTCAGCAGTACTTC. The chain recombines TRBV4-3 with TRBJ2-7; weak D call: TRBD2 (6 bases). Germline-derived CDR1 and CDR2 are LGHNA and YSLEER. This CDR3 has 13 amino acids. Trimming cost V 0 bases and J 8 bases, with 11 bases left between them.

The chain links TRBV5-1 to TRBJ1-3; TRBD1 is a possible D gene (6 bases). The length of the CDR3 is 16 residues. Germline lookup yields CDR1 SGHRS and CDR2 YFSETQ. Trimming left V 4 bases short and J 0 bases short, with 14 bases between. The CDR3 DNA follows: TGCGCCAGCAGCGACATCGGGACACTCTCTGGAAACACCATATATTTT. It translates to CASSDIGTLSGNTIYF.

The chain links TRBV5-5 to TRBJ1-2; TRBD1 aligns across 7 bases. Germline V lookup: CDR1 SGHKS, CDR2 YYEKEE (reference sequence). V shed 0 bases, J shed 4 bases, and the junction held 12 bases outside the gene matches. This CDR3 has 17 amino acids. The CDR3 sequence is CASSLARGSLLGYGYTF. The CDR3, as DNA: TGTGCCAGCAGCTTGGCCAGGGGGTCCCTCTTAGGCTATGGCTACACCTTC.

This clone showed up just a few times. This chain uses TRBV4-1 with TRBJ1-5, with 9 nucleotides matching TRBD1. Looked up from germline, CDR1 is MGHRA and CDR2 is YSYEKL. CDR3 length: 14 amino acids. With 4 bases clipped from V and 7 bases from J, the junction kept 5 bases outside the gene matches. The CDR3 region is CASSPRTGDQPQHF. CDR3 nucleotides: TGCGCCAGCAGCCCCCGGACAGGGGACCAGCCCCAGCATTTT.

This clone came up once. V and J are TRBV11-1 and TRBJ2-3; 7 bases line up with TRBD2. The V gene end was trimmed by 5 bases and the J gene end by 4 bases; junction bases not matched to a gene: 6. CDR3 length equals 14 residues. Germline loops: CDR1 SGHAT, CDR2 FQDESV (reference sequence). As DNA, the CDR3 is TGTGCCAGCAGCCCATTCACTAGCGCAGATACGCAGTATTTT. It translates to CASSPFTSADTQYF.

This clone has only a few counts. The chain joins TRBV4-2 to TRBJ1-1, with unresolved D. With 0 bases removed from V and 0 bases from J, the gap between germline ends came to 17 bases. Germline CDR1 and CDR2: LGHNA and YNFKEQ. The CDR3 is 18 residues long. For the CDR3, the DNA is TGTGCCAGCAGCCAAGACAGGTGGAATGGGGTCATGAACACTGAAGCTTTCTTT. Its translation is CASSQDRWNGVMNTEAFF.

This clone has only a few counts. The chain combines TRBV7-2 with TRBJ1-6, with unresolved D. With 2 bases removed from V and 10 bases from J, the gap between germline ends came to 12 bases. This CDR3 has 14 amino acids. Germline values: CDR1 SGHTA, CDR2 FQGNSA. The CDR3 spells CASSLRLSASPLHF. Here the CDR3 DNA reads TGTGCCAGCAGCTTACGCTTATCCGCATCACCCCTCCACTTT.

This clone turned up a few times. This rearrangement joins TRBV7-2 to TRBJ2-7; possible D gene TRBD2, 6 bases. This CDR3 has 15 residues. The V gene's germline CDR1 is SGHTA and CDR2 FQGNSA. The V end lost 5 bases, the J end lost 3 bases, and 17 bases lay between the germline ends. The DNA of the CDR3 is TGTGCCAGCAGCCCCACTCCGGGGGTTCGCTACGAGCAGTACTTC. Protein: CASSPTPGVRYEQYF.

In its sample, this clone was seen a few times. The V and J genes are TRBV11-3 and TRBJ2-2; TRBD2 agrees at 9 bases. Per germline, CDR1 SGHNT and CDR2 YENEEA. J gave up 6 bases and V 5 bases, and 7 bases lay outside the gene matches. This CDR3 contains 15 residues. The CDR3 loop is CASSPYGGGAGELFF. The CDR3 DNA sequence: TGTGCCAGCAGCCCCTACGGCGGGGGGGCCGGGGAGCTGTTTTTT.

The rearrangement joins TRBV7-8 to TRBJ2-5; TRBD2 matches at 10 bases. The CDR3 extends over 17 amino acids. Looked up from germline, CDR1 is SGHVS and CDR2 is FQNEAQ. J was trimmed by 1 base and V by 10 bases; bases with no gene match: 15. Here the CDR3 DNA reads TGTGCCACCTTGAGGGCTAGCGGGGGAGTTAGCCAAGAGACCCAGTACTTC. It yields the protein CATLRASGGVSQETQYF.

The rearrangement joins TRBV27 to TRBJ1-6, with D possibly matching TRBD1 (5 bases). Germline assignment: CDR1 MNHEY and CDR2 SMNVEV (reference sequence). V lost 5 bases and J lost 7, with 9 bases in between. The CDR3 consists of 13 residues. The CDR3 loop reads CASSETVNSPLHF. CDR3 nucleotides: TGTGCCAGCAGTGAGACAGTAAATTCACCCCTCCACTTT.

The V gene is TRBV5-1, the J gene TRBJ2-7; 9 positions match TRBD2. Unmatched junction bases numbered 5, after V lost 1 base and J lost 0 bases. Germline CDR1 SGHRS, CDR2 YFSETQ. This CDR3 is 16 amino acids long. DNA of the CDR3: TGCGCCAGCAGCTTGATGGCTAGCGGGGCCTCCTACGAGCAGTACTTC. Amino acids: CASSLMASGASYEQYF.

This clone was observed a handful of times. J is TRBJ1-1 and V is TRBV6-6, with 7 bases that match TRBD1. Germline trimming cut 0 bases from V and 6 bases from J; bases unmatched to any gene: 4. The CDR3 length is 14 residues. Germline values: CDR1 MNHNY, CDR2 SVGAGI (reference sequence). The CDR3 DNA is TGTGCCAGCAGTTACTCAACAGGGGCCTCTGAAGCTTTCTTT. Its protein is CASSYSTGASEAFF.

This clone was detected a few times. The chain carries TRBV20-1 and TRBJ2-5; D is undetermined. V was trimmed by 4 bases and J by 0 bases, leaving 3 bases between them. From germline, CDR1 is DFQATT and CDR2 SNEGSKA (reference sequence). This CDR3 spans 11 amino acids. The CDR3 coding sequence is TGCAGTGCTAAGTACCAAGAGACCCAGTACTTC. Encoded protein: CSAKYQETQYF.